Sequencing of this TCR beta chain was carried out in a study of T-cell memory formation after mild COVID-19. Across the whole study: Largely donor-specific sequence clusters came from two donors. Study-wide results and limits: Whether day 37 second-wave clones are SARS-CoV-2-specific was not confirmed. Pre-infection memory showed some responding clones, and this suggested that cross-reactive memory joined.

The CDR3 is 16 amino acids. With V trimmed by 5 bases and J by 6 bases, 11 bases remained unmatched. Germline CDR1 and CDR2: SGHVS and FNYEAQ. Amplification by 5'RACE using constant-segment primers produced TCR alpha and TCR beta cDNA libraries that carried sample barcodes and UMIs. TCRdb recomputed calls from the 5' RACE reads with MiXCR, one row per CDR3 protein. The sample records some 150,000 distinct CDR3 sequences, 14% being singletons. This clonotype has only a few counts. Its antigen is still unknown. The chain uses TRBV7-6 and TRBJ1-1, with 11 bases matching TRBD1. The sequenced material came from PBMCs or a T cell subset sorted from them (not recorded which). The sequence was collected from an adult woman who had mild COVID-19 (a few samples of this study predate the infection). Cell type and time point are not known. The CDR3 DNA reads as TGTGCCAGCAGCCACCTCATCGGACAGGGGGCCTCTGAAGCTTTCTTT. Translating it yields CASSHLIGQGASEAFF.